This TCR beta chain was sequenced in a study of T cell repertoires in cytomegalovirus infection. The CDR3 is 16 amino acids. Germline lookup yields CDR1 LNHNV and CDR2 YYDKDF (reference sequence). Trimming removed 0 bases from V and 4 bases from J, with 15 bases in between. This clonotype was observed many times. TCRdb re-called the reads with MiXCR, one entry per CDR3 protein. The sample has roughly 500,000 distinct CDR3 sequences, 10% to 12% seen once; the top ten hold roughly a tenth. The genes are TRBV15 and TRBJ1-1, with a possible D match to TRBD1 (6 bases). The specimen sequenced was PBMCs. The clonotype was recovered from a human donor in good health (CMV status not recorded). Some clones in this sample may be carry-over from other donors' samples. CDR3 loop: CATSRDLGGYGTEAFF. DNA for the CDR3: TGTGCCACCAGCAGAGATCTGGGGGGCTATGGCACTGAAGCTTTCTTT.